This T cell receptor (beta chain) was captured in a study of OX40 agonist ivuxolimab in advanced cancers. Clones were sequenced by immunoSEQ multiplex PCR, and TCRdb holds only the in-frame ones, with some missing. The sample yields 70,000 to 90,000 clones, about nine tenths seen once. Study conclusions and caveats: At doses 0.1 to 3.0 mg/kg, CD4+ and CD8+ clones expanded. Averaged across samples, CD8+ T cells carried more expanded clones than CD4+ did.

The V segment lost 4 bases and the J segment 0 bases; nucleotides outside the gene matches: 10. Germline CDR1 SGHDT, CDR2 YYEEEE. The CDR3 is made up of 16 amino acids. As regards this clone: Its antigen is not known.

This TCR came from an adult with an advanced solid tumor such as melanoma, head and neck, liver or kidney cancer. This sample comprised CD4+ or CD8+ T cells sorted from blood, obtained in a trial of the OX40 agonist ivuxolimab. V is TRBV5-6 and J is TRBJ2-7; TRBD2 matches at 7 bases. The CDR3 nucleotides are TGTGCCAGCAGCAATCTAGGGACTACGAGCTCCTACGAGCAGTACTTC. Protein: CASSNLGTTSSYEQYF.